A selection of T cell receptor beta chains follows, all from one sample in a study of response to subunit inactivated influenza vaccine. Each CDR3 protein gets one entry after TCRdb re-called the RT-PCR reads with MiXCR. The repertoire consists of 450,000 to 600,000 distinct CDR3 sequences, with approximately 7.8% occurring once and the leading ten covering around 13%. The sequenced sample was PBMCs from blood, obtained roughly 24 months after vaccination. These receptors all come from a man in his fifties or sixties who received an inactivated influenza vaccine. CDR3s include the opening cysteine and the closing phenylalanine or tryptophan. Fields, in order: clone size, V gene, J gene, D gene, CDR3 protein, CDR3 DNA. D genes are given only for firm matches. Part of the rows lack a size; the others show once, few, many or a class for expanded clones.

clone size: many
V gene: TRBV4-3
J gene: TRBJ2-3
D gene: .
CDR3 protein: CASSQDLGPGKTDTQYF
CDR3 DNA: TGCGCCAGCAGCCAAGATTTGGGACCGGGGAAGACAGATACGCAGTATTTT

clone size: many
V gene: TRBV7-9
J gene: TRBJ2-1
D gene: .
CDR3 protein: CASSLDWQGSYYEQFF
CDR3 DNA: TGTGCCAGCAGCTTAGACTGGCAGGGTTCATACTATGAGCAGTTCTTC

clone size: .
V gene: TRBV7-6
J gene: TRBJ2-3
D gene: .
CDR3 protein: CASSLLDSSTDTQYF
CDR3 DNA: TGTGCCAGCAGCTTGCTGGATTCTAGCACAGATACGCAGTATTTT

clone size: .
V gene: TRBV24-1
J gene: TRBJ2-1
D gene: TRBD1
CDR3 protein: CATSDVGQGANNEQFF
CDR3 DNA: TGTGCCACCAGTGACGTGGGACAGGGGGCGAACAATGAGCAGTTCTTC

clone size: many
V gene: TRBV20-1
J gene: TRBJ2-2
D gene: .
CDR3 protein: CSASSANTGELFF
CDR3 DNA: TGCAGTGCCTCTAGCGCGAACACCGGGGAGCTGTTTTTT

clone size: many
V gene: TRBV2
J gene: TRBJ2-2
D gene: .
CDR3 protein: CASSATGELFF
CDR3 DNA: TGTGCCAGCAGCGCCACCGGGGAGCTGTTTTTT

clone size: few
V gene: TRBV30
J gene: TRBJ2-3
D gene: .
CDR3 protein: CAWSRRGDTQYF
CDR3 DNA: TGTGCCTGGAGTCGTCGAGGAGATACGCAGTATTTT

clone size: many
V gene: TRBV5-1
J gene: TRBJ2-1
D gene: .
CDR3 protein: CASSLALGRGEQFF
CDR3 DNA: TGCGCCAGCAGCTTGGCTTTAGGCCGGGGGGAGCAGTTCTTC

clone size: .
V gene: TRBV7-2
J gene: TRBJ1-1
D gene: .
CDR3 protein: CASIPAPVPEAFF
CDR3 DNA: TGTGCCAGCATACCGGCCCCCGTGCCTGAAGCTTTCTTT

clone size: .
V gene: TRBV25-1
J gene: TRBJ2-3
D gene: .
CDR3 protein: CASSRQVDMPTDTQYF
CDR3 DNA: TGTGCCAGCAGCAGACAAGTAGATATGCCCACAGATACGCAGTATTTT

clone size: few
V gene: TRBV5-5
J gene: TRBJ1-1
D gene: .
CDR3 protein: CASSLIGQWNTEAFF
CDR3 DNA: TGTGCCAGCAGCTTGATCGGCCAGTGGAACACTGAAGCTTTCTTT

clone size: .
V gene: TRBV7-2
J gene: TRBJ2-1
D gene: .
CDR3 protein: CASTQGGKSSYNEQFF
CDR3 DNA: TGTGCCAGCACTCAGGGCGGAAAAAGCTCCTACAATGAGCAGTTCTTC

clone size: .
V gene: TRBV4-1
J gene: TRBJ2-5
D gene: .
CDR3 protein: CASSGSPGVQETQYF
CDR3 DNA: TGCGCCAGCAGCGGCAGTCCGGGGGTCCAAGAGACCCAGTACTTC

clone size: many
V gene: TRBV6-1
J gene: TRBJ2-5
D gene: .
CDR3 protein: CASSEEVVGVGTQYF
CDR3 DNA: TGTGCCAGCAGTGAAGAGGTCGTTGGGGTCGGGACCCAGTACTTC

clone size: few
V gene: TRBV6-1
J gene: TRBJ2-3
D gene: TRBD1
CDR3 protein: CASSDRGITDTQYF
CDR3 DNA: TGTGCCAGCTCTGACAGGGGGATCACAGATACGCAGTATTTT

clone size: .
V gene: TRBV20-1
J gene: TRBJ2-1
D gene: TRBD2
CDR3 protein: CSALRLATSSYNEQFF
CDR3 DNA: TGCAGTGCTCTCAGACTAGCGACGAGCTCCTACAATGAGCAGTTCTTC

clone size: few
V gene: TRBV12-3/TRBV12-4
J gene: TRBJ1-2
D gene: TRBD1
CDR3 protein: CASSSQQGAHGYTF
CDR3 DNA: TGTGCCAGCAGTTCACAACAGGGGGCGCATGGCTACACCTTC

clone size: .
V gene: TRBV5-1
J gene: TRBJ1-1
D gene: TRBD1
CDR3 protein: CASSADRGGTEAFF
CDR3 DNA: TGCGCCAGCAGCGCGGACAGGGGTGGCACTGAAGCTTTCTTT

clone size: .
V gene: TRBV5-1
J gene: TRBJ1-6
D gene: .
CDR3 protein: CASSLGQTSPLHF
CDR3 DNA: TGCGCCAGCAGCTTGGGGCAAACTTCACCCCTCCACTTT

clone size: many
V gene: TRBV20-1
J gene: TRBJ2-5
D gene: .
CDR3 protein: CSARVTAEETQYF
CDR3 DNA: TGCAGTGCTAGGGTAACAGCGGAAGAGACCCAGTACTTC

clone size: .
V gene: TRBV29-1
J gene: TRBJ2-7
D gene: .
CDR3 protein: CSVMGAESSYEQYF
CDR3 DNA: TGCAGTGTGATGGGCGCAGAGAGCTCCTACGAGCAGTACTTC

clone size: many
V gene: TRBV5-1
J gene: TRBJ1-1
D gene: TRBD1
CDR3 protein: CASSSGQGAAEAFF
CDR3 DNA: TGCGCCAGCAGCTCGGGACAGGGGGCCGCTGAAGCTTTCTTT

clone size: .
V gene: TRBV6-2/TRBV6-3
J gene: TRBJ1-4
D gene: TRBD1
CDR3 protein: CASSYGQVLRNEKLFF
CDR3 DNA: TGTGCCAGCAGTTACGGACAGGTCCTAAGGAATGAAAAACTGTTTTTT

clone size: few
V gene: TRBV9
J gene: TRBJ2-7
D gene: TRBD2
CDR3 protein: CASSVEPSGKYEQYF
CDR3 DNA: TGTGCCAGCAGCGTAGAGCCTAGCGGGAAGTACGAGCAGTACTTC

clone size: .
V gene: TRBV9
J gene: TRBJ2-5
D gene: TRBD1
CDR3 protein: CASSARMTGVETQYF
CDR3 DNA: TGTGCCAGCAGCGCGCGAATGACAGGGGTGGAGACCCAGTACTTC